This T cell receptor (beta chain) was obtained from a study of shared clonotypes between healthy human individuals (dated by TCRdb to 2020 to 2022). With respect to the entire study: The cohort comprised a couple of women and a few men aged 18 to 49 years. Blood TCR repertoires of four to six healthy adults were deeply sequenced to estimate repertoire size and the extent of clonotype sharing between individuals. To increase sequencing depth and limit assay-specific biases, TCR repertoire library preparation and sequencing were carried out by different laboratories using diverse techniques. Leukapheresis yielded between about 0.85 and 10 billion PBMCs per donor. Study-wide conclusions, independent of this receptor: Pairwise subsampling led to the expectation that sequencing depth would affect the degree of clonotype sharing among donors. The genetic and exposure-history diversity represented was limited by the small number of donors. Sampling was restricted to blood, and TCR repertoires in tissue are likely to differ from TCR repertoires in blood.

The donors were healthy, HIV-negative adults with no recently reported acute infections or vaccinations. Every donor was a Caucasian adult residing in Nashville, Tennessee, USA. In the unsorted samples, some 100 million PBMCs were counted, and genomic DNA was extracted using the QIAamp DNA Blood Mini kit. Blood was obtained by leukapheresis, after which PBMCs were separated by Ficoll-Histopaque density gradient centrifugation and cryopreserved in liquid nitrogen vapor phase. TCR CDR3 regions were amplified from genomic DNA by multiplex PCR using the deep immunoSEQ assay. Extracted genomic DNA from each cell subset was distributed evenly across all wells of several immunoSEQ 96-well plates, and each plate was treated as a replicate. For unsorted PBMC, each replicate PCR was loaded with approximately 330 ng genomic DNA, equivalent to 25,000 to 35,000 T cell genomes. Genomic DNA from unsorted PBMC was sequenced over ten immunoSEQ deep assay plates. The purified libraries were quantified using a Qubit 3.0 fluorometer, sized with a Bioanalyzer 2100, and then quantified again using the KAPA Library Quantification kit. Each immunoSEQ 96-well plate was sequenced on its own single-read 150-cycle Illumina NextSeq 550 flow cell. On the authors' methods: Because the immunoSEQ output held only junctional sequences and lacked quality scores, the filtering could not match the filtering applied to full-length reads. To assign V/J genes and CDR3, sequences were annotated against IMGT germline references using PyIR, a Python wrapper for IgBLAST v1.9. Reads with weak V/J assignments (E-value above 1e-6), missing CDR3, stop codons, out-of-frame junctions, or ambiguous translated residues were removed. V3J clonotypes were defined by identical inferred V gene, J gene, and CDR3 amino acid sequence. To compute the percentage overlap between repertoires, the number of shared unique clonotypes was divided by the size of the smaller repertoire. Repertoire richness was assessed with RTK rarefaction, the Chao1 estimator, and Recon v2.1 estimates of unobserved clonotypes. Imported from immuneACCESS, the table was reduced by TCRdb to in-frame sequences with V and J called. These copies leave out some clones; in studies compared against another copy, an unresolved V gene accounts for under half, and the cause of the remainder is not known. The D gene and trimming were derived from the DNA, and the V and J assignments and clone size from that table. This sample holds around 500,000 clones; around four fifths were observed only once. The ten largest clones take up 12% of the sample.

On this clone: Its cognate antigen has yet to be identified. No per-base quality is available; no much larger clone lies one base away.

The sequenced material came from PBMCs. The receptor's source is a woman aged 40 to 50 in good health. Some clones in this sample may be carry-over from other donors' samples.

The bases are TGTGCCAGCAGTTTTGATGGCAAAGCTTTCTTT. It codes for CASSFDGKAFF. The chain employs TRBV28 and TRBJ1-1; the D gene cannot be named for sure. The CDR3 spans 11 residues, from the cysteine through the phenylalanine. The CDR3 DNA has 33 bases and is translated from base 1. V is cut by 3 bases and J by 9 bases, and the space between the germline ends is 8 bases. Based on the germline V gene, the CDR1 and CDR2 sequences are MDHEN and SYDVKM. Beyond the CDR3, the reference TRBV28 and TRBJ1-1 genes provide the residues; the full variable domain reads: DVKVTQSSRYLVKRTGEKVFLECVQDMDHENMFWYRQDPGLGLRLIYFSYDVKMKEKGDIPEGYSVSREKKERFSLILESASTNQTSMYLCASSFDGKAFFGQGTRLTVV.